A few counts support the clone carrying this TCR beta chain. Antigen unknown. Profiling that covered TCR beta VDJ and CDR3 relied on genomic DNA as its template. From the reads, TCRdb called clonotypes with MiXCR, one entry per CDR3 protein. The table has some 220,000 distinct CDR3 sequences, around 32% seen once. This sample is part of a study of CD8+CD57+ T cells in acquired aplastic anemia. About the research overall: Healthy-donor CD4+ cells averaged about 11 million reads.

The study's findings and limits: There were roughly 30 CD8+ CDR3 sequences that occurred in both patients and controls.

The sequence derives from a human donor in good health, serving as a control. Sequencing was performed on sorted CD4+, CD8+, or CD8+CD57+ T cells (not recorded which) from PBMCs.

CDR3 sequence (DNA): TGTGCCAGCAGCCTCTGGGAGGGGAGGTCTGGAAACACCATATATTTT. Protein sequence: CASSLWEGRSGNTIYF. The chain couples TRBV13 to TRBJ1-3; D possibly corresponds to TRBD1 (5 bases). The CDR3 has 16 residues. V lost 5 bases and J 1 base, leaving 15 bases between the germline ends. The V gene's germline CDR1 is PRHDT and CDR2 FYEKMQ (reference sequence).